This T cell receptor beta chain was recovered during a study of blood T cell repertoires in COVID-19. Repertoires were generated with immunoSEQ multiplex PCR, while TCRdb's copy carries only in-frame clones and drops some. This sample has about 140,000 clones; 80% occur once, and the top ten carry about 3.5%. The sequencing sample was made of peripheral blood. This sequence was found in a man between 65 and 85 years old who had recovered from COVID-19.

The CDR3 loop is CASSTTSGPYNEQFF. In DNA form, the CDR3 reads TGTGCCAGTAGTACTACTAGCGGGCCCTACAATGAGCAGTTCTTC. This chain uses TRBV19 with TRBJ2-1, with 9 bases identical to TRBD2. The junction had 3 bases not matched to a gene; V was cut back by 4 bases and J by 2 bases. The V gene's germline CDR1 is LNHDA and CDR2 SQIVND (reference sequence). The CDR3 is 15 amino acids.